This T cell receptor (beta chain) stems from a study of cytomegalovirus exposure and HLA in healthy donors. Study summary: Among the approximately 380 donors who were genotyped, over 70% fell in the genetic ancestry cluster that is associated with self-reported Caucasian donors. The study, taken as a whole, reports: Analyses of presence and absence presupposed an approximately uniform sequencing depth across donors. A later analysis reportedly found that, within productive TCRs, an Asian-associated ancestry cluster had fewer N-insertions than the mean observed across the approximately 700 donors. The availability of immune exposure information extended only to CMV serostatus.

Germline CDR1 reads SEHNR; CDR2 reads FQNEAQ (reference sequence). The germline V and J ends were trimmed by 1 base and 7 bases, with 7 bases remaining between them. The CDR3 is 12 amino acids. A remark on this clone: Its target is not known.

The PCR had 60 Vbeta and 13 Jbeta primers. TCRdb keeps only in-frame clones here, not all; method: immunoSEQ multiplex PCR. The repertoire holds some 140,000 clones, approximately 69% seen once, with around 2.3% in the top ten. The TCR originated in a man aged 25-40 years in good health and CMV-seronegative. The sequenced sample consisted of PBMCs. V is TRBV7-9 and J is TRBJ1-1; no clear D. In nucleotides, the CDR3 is TGTGCCAGCAGCTTAGACACGAATGAAGCTTTCTTT. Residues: CASSLDTNEAFF. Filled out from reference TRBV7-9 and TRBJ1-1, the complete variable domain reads DTGVSQNPRHKITKRGQNVTFRCDPISEHNRLYWYRQTLGQGPEFLTYFQNEAQLEKSRLLSDRFSAERPKGSFSTLEIQRTEQGDSAMYLCASSLDTNEAFFGQGTRLTVV.